This T cell receptor (beta chain) originates from a study of identical twins. V shed 0 bases, J shed 3 bases, and the junction held 6 bases outside the gene matches. Germline V gives CDR1 SGHRS, CDR2 YFSETQ. The CDR3 sequence is 15 residues long. Worth noting for this clonotype: What it recognizes is unknown.

Broader study findings: The analysis was cross-sectional rather than longitudinal within donors. The authors noted that invariant MAIT and iNKT cells could partly confound zero-insertion analyses.

TCRdb fed the 5' RACE reads into MiXCR, producing one record per CDR3 protein. The sample contains 1.5 million to 2 million distinct CDR3 sequences, roughly 35% of which appear only once. This receptor was obtained from a newborn girl in good health. Sequenced input: cord blood. The chain carries TRBV5-1 and TRBJ2-7; 7 bases fit TRBD2. CDR3 amino acids: CASSLGGASGYEQYF. The CDR3 DNA sequence: TGCGCCAGCAGCTTGGGTGGGGCTAGCGGCTACGAGCAGTACTTC.